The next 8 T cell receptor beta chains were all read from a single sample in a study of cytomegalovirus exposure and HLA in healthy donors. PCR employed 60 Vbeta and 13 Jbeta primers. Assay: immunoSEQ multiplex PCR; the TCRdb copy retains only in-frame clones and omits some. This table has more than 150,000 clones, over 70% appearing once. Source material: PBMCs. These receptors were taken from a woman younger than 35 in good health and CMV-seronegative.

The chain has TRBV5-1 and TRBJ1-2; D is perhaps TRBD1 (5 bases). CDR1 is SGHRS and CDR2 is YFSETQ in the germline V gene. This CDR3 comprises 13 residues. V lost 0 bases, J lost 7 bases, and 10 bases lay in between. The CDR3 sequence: CASSLEGTGGYTF. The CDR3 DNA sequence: TGCGCCAGCAGCTTGGAAGGGACTGGTGGCTACACCTTC. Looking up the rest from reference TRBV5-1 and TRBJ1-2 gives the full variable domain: KAGVTQTPRYLIKTRGQQVTLSCSPISGHRSVSWYQQTPGQGLQFLFEYFSETQRNKGNFPGRFSGRQFSNSRSEMNVSTLELGDSALYLCASSLEGTGGYTFGSGTRLTVV.

The DNA of the CDR3 is TGCAGCGTGAATGGGGGGGCCCGCACAGATACGCAGTATTTT. Encoded protein: CSVNGGARTDTQYF. The gene calls are TRBV29-1 and TRBJ2-3; a weak D match, TRBD2 (7 bases). Germline loops: CDR1 SQVTM, CDR2 ANQGSEA. V gave up 6 bases and J gave up 1 base, with 14 bases separating them. The CDR3 covers 14 residues.

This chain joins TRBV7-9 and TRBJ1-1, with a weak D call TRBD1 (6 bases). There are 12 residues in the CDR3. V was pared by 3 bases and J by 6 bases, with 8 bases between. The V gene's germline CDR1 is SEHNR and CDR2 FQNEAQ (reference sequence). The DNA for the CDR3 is TGTGCCAGCAGCTTCCAGGGGTCTGAAGCTTTCTTT. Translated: CASSFQGSEAFF.

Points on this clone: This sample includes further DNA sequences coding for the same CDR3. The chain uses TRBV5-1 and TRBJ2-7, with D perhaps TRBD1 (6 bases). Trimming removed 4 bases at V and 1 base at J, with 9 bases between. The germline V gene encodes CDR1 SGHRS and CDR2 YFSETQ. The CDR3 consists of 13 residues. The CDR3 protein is CASSRTGSYEQYF. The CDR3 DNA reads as TGCGCCAGCAGCAGAACAGGGTCCTACGAGCAGTACTTC.

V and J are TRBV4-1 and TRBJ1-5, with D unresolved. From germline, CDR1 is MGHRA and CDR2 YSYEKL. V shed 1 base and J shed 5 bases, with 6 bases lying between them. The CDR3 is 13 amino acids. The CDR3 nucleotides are TGCGCCAGCAGCCAAGGAGGTTATCAGCCCCAGCATTTT. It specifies CASSQGGYQPQHF.

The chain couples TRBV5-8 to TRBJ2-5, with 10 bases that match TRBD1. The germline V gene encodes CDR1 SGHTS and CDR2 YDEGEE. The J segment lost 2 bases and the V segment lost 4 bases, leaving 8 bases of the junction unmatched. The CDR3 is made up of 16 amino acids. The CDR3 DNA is TGTGCCAGCAGCCCAGGGACAGGGGCCCGTCAAGAGACCCAGTACTTC. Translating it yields CASSPGTGARQETQYF.

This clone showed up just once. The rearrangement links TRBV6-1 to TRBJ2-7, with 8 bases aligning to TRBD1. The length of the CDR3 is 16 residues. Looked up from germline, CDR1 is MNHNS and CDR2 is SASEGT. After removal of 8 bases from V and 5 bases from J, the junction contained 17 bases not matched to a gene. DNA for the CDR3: TGTGCCAGCGGTGTGGGACGGACAGGGAGGTTTAACGAGCAGTACTTC. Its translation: CASGVGRTGRFNEQYF.

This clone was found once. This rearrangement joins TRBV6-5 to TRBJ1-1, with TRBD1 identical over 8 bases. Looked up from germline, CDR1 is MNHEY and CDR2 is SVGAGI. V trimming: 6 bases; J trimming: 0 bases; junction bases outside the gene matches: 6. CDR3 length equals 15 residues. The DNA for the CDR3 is TGTGCCAGCAGGCGAAGACAGGGGATGAACACTGAAGCTTTCTTT. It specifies CASRRRQGMNTEAFF.